This T cell receptor beta chain came from a study of blood T cell repertoires in COVID-19. Study background: The samples span acute and convalescent COVID-19 from the United States, Italy and Spain. PBMCs, B-cell-depleted T cells, or T cells were the source of the cDNA or gDNA that made up the material.

Looked up from germline, CDR1 is SNHLY and CDR2 is FYNNEI. CDR3 length equals 14 residues. V dropped 5 bases and J dropped 4 bases, with 14 bases sitting between them. Original analysis: Amplified reference gene primers provided the basis for estimating nucleated cell counts. Clones were sequenced by immunoSEQ multiplex PCR, and TCRdb holds only the in-frame ones, with some missing. That table furnishes V, J and clone size, whereas the DNA furnished D and trimming. The sample lists about 22,000 clones; around four fifths were seen once. The TCR sequence derives from a man older than 75 with active or convalescent COVID-19. The chain couples TRBV2 to TRBJ1-2, with D perhaps TRBD1 (5 bases). The source material was peripheral blood. The CDR3 region has the DNA TGTGCCAGCAGTAGAACGGGCAGGGCCTATGGCTACACCTTC. Translating gives CASSRTGRAYGYTF.